These 21 T cell receptor beta chains originate from one sample sequenced in a study of OX40 agonist ivuxolimab in advanced cancers. Assay: immunoSEQ multiplex PCR; the TCRdb copy retains only in-frame clones and omits some. The repertoire includes around 61,000 clones, 80% to 95% of them detected once, and more than 20% sits in the top ten. This sample comprised CD4+ or CD8+ T cells sorted from blood, obtained in a trial of the OX40 agonist ivuxolimab. These receptors were taken from an adult with an advanced solid tumor such as melanoma, head and neck, liver or kidney cancer.

The chain joins TRBV4-3 to TRBJ2-2; a possible D gene is TRBD2 (6 bases). Germline CDR1 reads LGHNA; CDR2 reads YSLEER. The CDR3 loop spans 15 amino acids. Trimming left V 3 bases short and J 7 bases short, with 15 bases between. The CDR3 sequence: CASSHLNGGNGELFF. In DNA, the CDR3 is TGCGCCAGCAGCCACCTAAACGGGGGAAACGGGGAGCTGTTTTTT.

The J gene is TRBJ2-5, the V gene TRBV28; D may be TRBD2 (7 bases). This CDR3 region has 15 residues. The V and J ends lost 1 base and 8 bases respectively, with 17 bases between them. Looked up from germline, CDR1 is MDHEN and CDR2 is SYDVKM. CDR3 in amino acids: CASSLYATGGRTQYF. In DNA, the CDR3 is TGTGCCAGCAGTTTATACGCCACGGGGGGCAGAACCCAGTACTTC.

The rearrangement uses TRBV9 and TRBJ1-2, with D unresolved. V lost 0 bases, J lost 4 bases, and 10 bases lay in between. Germline CDR1 is SGDLS and CDR2 is YYNGEE. The CDR3 totals 14 residues. The CDR3 nucleotides read TGTGCCAGCAGCGTAGGCGCAGAGACCTATGGCTACACCTTC. As protein: CASSVGAETYGYTF. Supplemented by reference TRBV9 and TRBJ1-2, the full variable domain reads DSGVTQTPKHLITATGQRVTLRCSPRSGDLSVYWYQQSLDQGLQFLIQYYNGEERAKGNILERFSAQQFPDLHSELNLSSLELGDSALYFCASSVGAETYGYTFGSGTRLTVV.

This clone was observed once. This rearrangement joins TRBV27 to TRBJ1-2; the match to TRBD1 covers 8 bases. CDR3 length: 13 amino acids. V was clipped by 5 bases and J by 5 bases; unmatched bases: 4. The germline V gene encodes CDR1 MNHEY and CDR2 SMNVEV (reference sequence). CDR3: CASSLTGGYGYTF. In DNA, the CDR3 is TGTGCCAGCAGTCTCACAGGGGGGTATGGCTACACCTTC.

This chain uses TRBV4-3 with TRBJ2-3; TRBD2 matches 11 bases. V trimming: 0 bases; J trimming: 2 bases; junction bases outside the gene matches: 7. This CDR3 contains 18 residues. Germline loops: CDR1 LGHNA, CDR2 YSLEER. CDR3 nucleotides: TGCGCCAGCAGCCAAGAAAGAGCACTAGCGGGGGTCACAGATACGCAGTATTTT. Translated: CASSQERALAGVTDTQYF.

The chain joins TRBV6-6 to TRBJ1-6; D unclear. CDR3 size: 12 residues. Germline CDR1 and CDR2: MNHNY and SVGAGI (reference sequence). Trimming removed 5 bases from V and 7 bases from J, with 6 bases in between. CDR3 nucleotides: TGTGCCAGCAGTCTTATGAATTCACCCCTCCACTTT. As protein: CASSLMNSPLHF.

V is TRBV2 and J is TRBJ2-7; possible D gene TRBD1, 6 bases. CDR1 SNHLY and CDR2 FYNNEI come from the germline V gene. The CDR3 has 16 amino acids. Trimming pared 6 bases from V and 2 bases from J, leaving 20 bases between. The CDR3 here is CASRPELGTLTYEQYV. CDR3 in DNA: TGTGCCAGCAGACCCGAGCTCGGGACACTCACCTACGAGCAGTACGTC.

The chain is built from TRBV5-1 and TRBJ2-3; D not resolved. Per the germline V gene, CDR1 is SGHRS and CDR2 is YFSETQ. The CDR3 has 16 amino acids. Trimming cost V 0 bases and J 4 bases, with 15 bases left between them. CDR3 nucleotide sequence: TGCGCCAGCAGCTTGGACATATTCGCTAGTTCAGATACGCAGTATTTT. Translated: CASSLDIFASSDTQYF.

This rearrangement joins TRBV10-1 to TRBJ2-2, with D perhaps given as TRBD1 or TRBD2 (5 bases each). Trimming removed 2 bases at V and 0 bases at J, with 7 bases between. The CDR3 has 15 amino acids. Germline CDR1 and CDR2: WNHNN and SYGVQD (reference sequence). As DNA, the CDR3 is TGCGCCAGCAGTGAGGAGGGGTCGAACACCGGGGAGCTGTTTTTT. It yields the protein CASSEEGSNTGELFF.

V gene TRBV15 combines with J gene TRBJ1-3; no clear D. CDR1 is LNHNV and CDR2 is YYDKDF in the germline V gene (reference sequence). This CDR3 is built from 14 residues. Trimming removed 5 bases from V and 8 bases from J, with 16 bases in between. In nucleotides, the CDR3 is TGTGCCACCAGCGAACTAGCCCCTGTAGACACCATATATTTT. This translates into CATSELAPVDTIYF. The complete variable domain, with remaining parts taken from reference TRBV15 and TRBJ1-3, reads DAMVIQNPRYQVTQFGKPVTLSCSQTLNHNVMYWYQQKSSQAPKLLFHYYDKDFNNEADTPDNFQSRRPNTSFCFLDIRSPGLGDTAMYLCATSELAPVDTIYFGEGSWLTVV.

The chain joins TRBV11-2 to TRBJ1-5, with 10 nucleotides matching TRBD1. This CDR3 has 16 residues. V was pared by 1 base and J by 4 bases, with 4 bases of the junction left unmatched. The germline V gene has CDR1 SGHAT and CDR2 FQNNGV. CDR3: CASSLAGQGQNQPQHF. DNA of the CDR3: TGTGCCAGCAGCTTAGCGGGACAGGGGCAAAATCAGCCCCAGCATTTT.

Only one count was recorded for this clone. The J gene is TRBJ2-1, the V gene TRBV7-9, with a weak D call TRBD1 (6 bases). Germline-derived CDR1 and CDR2 are SEHNR and FQNEAQ (reference sequence). V was trimmed by 5 bases and J by 2 bases, leaving 19 bases between them. This CDR3 is built from 17 residues. The CDR3 DNA sequence: TGTGCCAGCAGCGACAGGTCCGGGACAAAAACCTACAATGAGCAGTTCTTC. Encoded protein: CASSDRSGTKTYNEQFF.

The chain carries TRBV5-1 and TRBJ2-1, with D maybe TRBD2 (5 bases). This CDR3 has 16 residues. The V end lost 3 bases, the J end lost 4 bases, and 17 bases lay between the germline ends. CDR1 is SGHRS, CDR2 YFSETQ, per germline. The CDR3 nucleotides are TGCGCCAGCAGCTGGGTGGACTCGACTCCGTACAATGAGCAGTTCTTC. Amino acid sequence: CASSWVDSTPYNEQFF.

This chain joins TRBV2 and TRBJ1-4; D call uncertain. V was cut by 1 base and J by 8 bases, with 5 bases left in between. Germline CDR1 is SNHLY and CDR2 is FYNNEI. The CDR3 runs to 12 residues. The CDR3 here is CASSEGYEKLFF. The CDR3 region has the DNA TGTGCCAGCAGTGAAGGTTACGAAAAACTGTTTTTT.

This chain uses TRBV4-3 with TRBJ2-1; TRBD2 aligns across 10 bases. Germline V gene data show CDR1 as LGHNA and CDR2 as YSLEER. The CDR3 covers 16 residues. The V segment lost 1 base and the J segment 5 bases; nucleotides outside the gene matches: 5. The CDR3 spells CASSQAPAGGNNEQFF. In DNA, the CDR3 is TGCGCCAGCAGCCAAGCCCCAGCGGGAGGGAACAATGAGCAGTTCTTC.

The chain combines TRBV9 with TRBJ2-1, with a weak D call TRBD2 (5 bases). This CDR3 comprises 17 residues. Germline V gene sequence: CDR1 SGDLS, CDR2 YYNGEE. V shed 0 bases and J shed 12 bases, with 25 bases lying between them. The CDR3 reads CASSVGRDYGTTLGQFF. The CDR3 DNA reads TGTGCCAGCAGCGTAGGCCGTGACTATGGTACCACGTTGGGGCAGTTCTTC.

This clone was recorded only once. The J gene is TRBJ1-2, the V gene TRBV11-2; D gene uncertain. CDR3 size: 13 residues. Germline assignment: CDR1 SGHAT and CDR2 FQNNGV. Between the trimmed V and J ends, which lost 1 base and 8 bases, there was a span of 11 bases. This CDR3 reads CASSLGRIGGYTF. The CDR3 DNA follows: TGTGCCAGCAGCTTAGGGCGTATCGGGGGCTACACCTTC.

The rearrangement uses TRBV15 and TRBJ2-7, with D perhaps matching TRBD1 (5 bases). The V and J ends lost 0 bases and 2 bases respectively, with 14 bases between them. The length of the CDR3 is 16 residues. Germline V lookup: CDR1 LNHNV, CDR2 YYDKDF (reference sequence). CDR3 bases: TGTGCCACCAGCAGAGATCCGAACAGGCTGCCCTACGAGCAGTACGTC. It is translated as CATSRDPNRLPYEQYV.

V is TRBV7-3 and J is TRBJ2-1; 12 positions agree with TRBD2. The CDR3 loop spans 14 amino acids. Germline trimming cut 6 bases from V and 8 bases from J; bases unmatched to any gene: 5. CDR1 is SGHTA and CDR2 is FQGTGA in the germline V gene. The CDR3 region has the DNA TGTGCCAGCAGTCTAGCGGGAGGGCCTTATGAGCAGTTCTTC. This gives the protein CASSLAGGPYEQFF.

The chain carries TRBV10-3 and TRBJ1-5; perhaps TRBD1 as D (5 bases). Trimming took 10 bases from V and 2 from J, leaving 9 bases between them. The CDR3 length is 12 residues. The V gene's germline CDR1 is ENHRY and CDR2 SYGVKD. The CDR3, as DNA: TGTGCCAGCAGGGAAGGCAATCAGCCCCAGCATTTT. This translates into CASREGNQPQHF.

This clone appeared a few times. This chain uses TRBV18 with TRBJ1-3; D unclear. V lost 2 bases, J lost 0 bases, and 11 bases lay in between. The CDR3 totals 16 residues. Germline V gene lookup returns CDR1 KGHSH and CDR2 LQKENI. The CDR3 DNA reads TGTGCCAGCTCACCAAAGGTTTCCCCCTCTGGAAACACCATATATTTT. This encodes CASSPKVSPSGNTIYF.